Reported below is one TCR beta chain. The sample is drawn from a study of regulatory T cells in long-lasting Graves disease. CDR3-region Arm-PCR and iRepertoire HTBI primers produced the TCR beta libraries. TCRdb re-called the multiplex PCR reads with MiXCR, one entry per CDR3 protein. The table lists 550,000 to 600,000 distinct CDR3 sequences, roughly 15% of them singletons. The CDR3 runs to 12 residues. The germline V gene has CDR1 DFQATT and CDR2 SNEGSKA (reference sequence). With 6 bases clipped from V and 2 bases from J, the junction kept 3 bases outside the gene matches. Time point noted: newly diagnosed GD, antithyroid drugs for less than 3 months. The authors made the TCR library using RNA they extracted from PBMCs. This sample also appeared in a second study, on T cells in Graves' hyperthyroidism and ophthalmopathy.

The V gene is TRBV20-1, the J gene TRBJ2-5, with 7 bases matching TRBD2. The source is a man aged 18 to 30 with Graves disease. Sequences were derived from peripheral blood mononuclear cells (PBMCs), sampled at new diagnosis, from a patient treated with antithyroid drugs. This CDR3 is CSASGIQETQYF. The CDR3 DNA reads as TGCAGTGCGAGCGGGATACAAGAGACCCAGTACTTC.